The rows below give T cell receptor beta chains drawn from one sample of a study of OX40 agonist ivuxolimab in advanced cancers. The repertoire was sequenced with immunoSEQ multiplex PCR; TCRdb's copy has only in-frame clones and lacks some. The sample contains nearly 60,000 clones, over 70% of which appear only once. Material: CD4+ or CD8+ T cells sorted from blood, obtained in a trial of the OX40 agonist ivuxolimab. These TCRs come from an adult with an advanced solid tumor such as melanoma, head and neck, liver or kidney cancer. Both conserved end residues are part of each CDR3. The D gene is left open where the match is weak. Clone size is stated in some rows and not others, as once, few, many or a class when expanded.

v_gene: TRBV9
j_gene: TRBJ1-2
abundance: .
d_gene: .
CDR3nt: TGTGCCAGCAGCCCTCGAGGCGTCGAGACTTTTGGCTACACCTTC
CDR3aa: CASSPRGVETFGYTF

v_gene: TRBV11-1
j_gene: TRBJ2-5
abundance: .
d_gene: .
CDR3nt: TGTGCCAGCAGCTTAGGTACTGAGACCCAGTACTTC
CDR3aa: CASSLGTETQYF

v_gene: TRBV30
j_gene: TRBJ2-7
abundance: .
d_gene: .
CDR3nt: TGTGCCTGGAGCCTCGCATCCGAGCAGTACTTC
CDR3aa: CAWSLASEQYF

v_gene: TRBV9
j_gene: TRBJ1-2
abundance: .
d_gene: TRBD1
CDR3nt: TGTGCCAGCAGCCCGAGCCAGGGGGTTTTCTATGGCTACACCTTC
CDR3aa: CASSPSQGVFYGYTF

v_gene: TRBV2
j_gene: TRBJ2-1
abundance: .
d_gene: .
CDR3nt: TGTGCCAGCAGTATAGGCGAGAACAATGAGCAGTTCTTC
CDR3aa: CASSIGENNEQFF

v_gene: TRBV6-6
j_gene: TRBJ2-7
abundance: .
d_gene: .
CDR3nt: TGTGCCAGCAATCCTAGCGAGTTCGGGTACGAGCAGTACTTC
CDR3aa: CASNPSEFGYEQYF

v_gene: TRBV6-1
j_gene: TRBJ2-2
abundance: .
d_gene: .
CDR3nt: TGTGCCACCCCGTCTGTCGCCACTGAGGAGCTGTTTTTT
CDR3aa: CATPSVATEELFF

v_gene: TRBV6-1
j_gene: TRBJ1-2
abundance: .
d_gene: TRBD1
CDR3nt: TGTGCCAGCAGACTTTACGGACAGGGGCCCTATGGCTACACCTTC
CDR3aa: CASRLYGQGPYGYTF

v_gene: TRBV20-1
j_gene: TRBJ2-5
abundance: .
d_gene: .
CDR3nt: TGCAGTGCTAGTCAGGGTGAGACCCAGTACTTC
CDR3aa: CSASQGETQYF

v_gene: TRBV6-6
j_gene: TRBJ1-2
abundance: .
d_gene: .
CDR3nt: TGTGCCAGCACCCGGGACGCCGTCGATGGCTACACCTTC
CDR3aa: CASTRDAVDGYTF

v_gene: TRBV19
j_gene: TRBJ1-2
abundance: .
d_gene: .
CDR3nt: TGTGCCAGTAGGACACAGGGAAGTAGCGGCTATGGCTACACCTTC
CDR3aa: CASRTQGSSGYGYTF

v_gene: TRBV6-9
j_gene: TRBJ2-1
abundance: .
d_gene: TRBD1
CDR3nt: TGTGCCAGCAGTAAAGGGACAGGGCAGCAGTTCTTC
CDR3aa: CASSKGTGQQFF

v_gene: TRBV11-2
j_gene: TRBJ1-1
abundance: .
d_gene: .
CDR3nt: TGTGCCAGCAGCTTAGGGTTCACTGAAGCTTTCTTT
CDR3aa: CASSLGFTEAFF

v_gene: TRBV5-1
j_gene: TRBJ2-5
abundance: once
d_gene: .
CDR3nt: TGCGCCAGCAGCGAGGGAGGTGGGGAGACCCAGTACTTC
CDR3aa: CASSEGGGETQYF

v_gene: TRBV25-1
j_gene: TRBJ2-1
abundance: .
d_gene: .
CDR3nt: TGTGCCAGCAGTGCGGGCCCGGGAATGAATGAGCAGTTCTTC
CDR3aa: CASSAGPGMNEQFF

v_gene: TRBV10-3
j_gene: TRBJ1-2
abundance: .
d_gene: .
CDR3nt: TGTGCCATCAGTTTCGACGTAAACTATGGCTACACCTTC
CDR3aa: CAISFDVNYGYTF

v_gene: TRBV5-1
j_gene: TRBJ2-7
abundance: .
d_gene: .
CDR3nt: TGCGCCAGCACTCCTGCAGGGGGAGGGCGTGCCTACGGGCAGTACTTC
CDR3aa: CASTPAGGGRAYGQYF

v_gene: TRBV30
j_gene: TRBJ2-1
abundance: .
d_gene: TRBD2
CDR3nt: TGTGCCTGGAGTAAACTAGCGGACAATGAGCAGTTCTTC
CDR3aa: CAWSKLADNEQFF

v_gene: TRBV30
j_gene: TRBJ1-3
abundance: .
d_gene: .
CDR3nt: TGTGCCTGGAGCCAGGGTGCAGGAAACACCATATATTTT
CDR3aa: CAWSQGAGNTIYF

v_gene: TRBV15
j_gene: TRBJ2-1
abundance: .
d_gene: .
CDR3nt: TGTGCCACCAGCAGAGTCACGGGAGCTGGCGATGAGCAGTTCTTC
CDR3aa: CATSRVTGAGDEQFF

v_gene: TRBV29-1
j_gene: TRBJ1-1
abundance: .
d_gene: .
CDR3nt: TGCAGCGTTGAGAGGCAGGGACACACTGAAGCTTTCTTT
CDR3aa: CSVERQGHTEAFF

v_gene: TRBV7-6
j_gene: TRBJ1-3
abundance: .
d_gene: .
CDR3nt: TGTGCCAGCAGCCCCAATTTGAGGGGAAGGGATACTGGAAACACCATATATTTT
CDR3aa: CASSPNLRGRDTGNTIYF

v_gene: TRBV30
j_gene: TRBJ1-5
abundance: once
d_gene: .
CDR3nt: TGTGCCTGGAGCCGGGAACATAGCAATCAGCCCCAGCATTTT
CDR3aa: CAWSREHSNQPQHF

v_gene: TRBV19
j_gene: TRBJ1-5
abundance: .
d_gene: .
CDR3nt: TGTGCCAGTAGTAGCGACGGGACGGAGCATCAGCCCCAGCATTTT
CDR3aa: CASSSDGTEHQPQHF

v_gene: TRBV6-6
j_gene: TRBJ2-3
abundance: .
d_gene: TRBD2
CDR3nt: TGTGCCAGCAGCAGCGGGAGGGGTGACACAGATACGCAGTATTTT
CDR3aa: CASSSGRGDTDTQYF

v_gene: TRBV18
j_gene: TRBJ2-7
abundance: .
d_gene: .
CDR3nt: TGTGCCAGCTCACCACAAGATAATGCCGTCGACGAGCAGTACTTC
CDR3aa: CASSPQDNAVDEQYF

v_gene: TRBV4-1
j_gene: TRBJ2-4
abundance: .
d_gene: .
CDR3nt: TGCGCCAGCAGCCTCGCGCCGGGGGCGGCCAAAAACATTCAGTACTTC
CDR3aa: CASSLAPGAAKNIQYF

v_gene: TRBV11-1
j_gene: TRBJ2-5
abundance: .
d_gene: .
CDR3nt: TGTGCCAGCAGCTTAGGGACAGCGCAAGAGACCCAGTACTTC
CDR3aa: CASSLGTAQETQYF

v_gene: TRBV5-1
j_gene: TRBJ2-3
abundance: .
d_gene: .
CDR3nt: TGCGCCAGCAGCTTGGACCAGGGCACAGATACGCAGTATTTT
CDR3aa: CASSLDQGTDTQYF

v_gene: TRBV7-6
j_gene: TRBJ2-1
abundance: .
d_gene: TRBD2
CDR3nt: TGTGCCAGCAGCACAACATGGCGGGAGGTATACAATGAGCAGTTCTTC
CDR3aa: CASSTTWREVYNEQFF

v_gene: TRBV30
j_gene: TRBJ1-2
abundance: .
d_gene: TRBD1
CDR3nt: TGTGCCTGGAGGGGACAGGGGGCCGGCTACACCTTC
CDR3aa: CAWRGQGAGYTF

v_gene: TRBV5-1
j_gene: TRBJ2-5
abundance: .
d_gene: TRBD2
CDR3nt: TGCGCCAGCAGCCCCGGACTAGCGGGAGTTGAGACCCAGTACTTC
CDR3aa: CASSPGLAGVETQYF

v_gene: TRBV18
j_gene: TRBJ2-1
abundance: .
d_gene: .
CDR3nt: TGTGCCAGCTCACCACCAGGGACCCTCGATGAGCAGTTCTTC
CDR3aa: CASSPPGTLDEQFF

v_gene: TRBV7-9
j_gene: TRBJ1-1
abundance: few
d_gene: .
CDR3nt: TGTGCCAGCAGCTTAGGATTGGGAGACACTGAAGCTTTCTTT
CDR3aa: CASSLGLGDTEAFF

v_gene: TRBV18
j_gene: TRBJ2-1
abundance: .
d_gene: TRBD2
CDR3nt: TGTGCCAGCTCACCACCAAGACTAGCGGGAGGTAGTAATGAGCAGTTCTTC
CDR3aa: CASSPPRLAGGSNEQFF